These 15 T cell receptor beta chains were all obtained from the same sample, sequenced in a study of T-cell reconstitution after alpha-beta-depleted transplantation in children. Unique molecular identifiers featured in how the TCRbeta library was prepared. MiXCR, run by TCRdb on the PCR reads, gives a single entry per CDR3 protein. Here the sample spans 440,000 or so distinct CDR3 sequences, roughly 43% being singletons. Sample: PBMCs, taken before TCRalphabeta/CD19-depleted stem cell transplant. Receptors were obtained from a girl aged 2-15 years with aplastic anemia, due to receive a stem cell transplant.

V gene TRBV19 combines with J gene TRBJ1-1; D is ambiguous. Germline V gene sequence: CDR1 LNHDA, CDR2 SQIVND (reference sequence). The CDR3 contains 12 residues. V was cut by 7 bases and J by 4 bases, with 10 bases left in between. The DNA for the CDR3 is TGTGCCAGTACCGGGCGGAGCACTGAAGCTTTCTTT. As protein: CASTGRSTEAFF.

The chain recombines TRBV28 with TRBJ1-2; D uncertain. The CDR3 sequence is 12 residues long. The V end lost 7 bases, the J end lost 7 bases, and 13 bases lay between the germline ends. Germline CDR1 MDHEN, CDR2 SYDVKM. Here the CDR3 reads CASKPRVSGYTF. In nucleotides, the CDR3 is TGTGCCAGCAAACCAAGGGTTAGTGGCTACACCTTC.

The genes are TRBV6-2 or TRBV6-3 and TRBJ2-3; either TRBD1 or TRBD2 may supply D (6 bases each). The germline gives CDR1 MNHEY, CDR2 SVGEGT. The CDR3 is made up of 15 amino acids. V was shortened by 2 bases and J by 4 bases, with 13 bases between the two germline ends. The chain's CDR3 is CASSYVGGGADTQYF. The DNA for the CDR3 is TGTGCCAGCAGTTACGTGGGGGGCGGCGCAGATACGCAGTATTTT.

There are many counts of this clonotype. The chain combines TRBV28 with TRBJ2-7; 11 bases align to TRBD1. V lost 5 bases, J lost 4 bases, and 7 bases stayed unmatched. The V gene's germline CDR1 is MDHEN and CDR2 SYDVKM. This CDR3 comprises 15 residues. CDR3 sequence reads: CASSPVGTGGYEQYF. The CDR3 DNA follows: TGTGCCAGCAGTCCAGTAGGGACAGGGGGATACGAGCAGTACTTC.

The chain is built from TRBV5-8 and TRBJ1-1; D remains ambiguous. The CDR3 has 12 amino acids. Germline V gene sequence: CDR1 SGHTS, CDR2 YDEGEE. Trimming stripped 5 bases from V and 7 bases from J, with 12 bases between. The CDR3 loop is CASRTGLYEAFF. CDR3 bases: TGTGCCAGCAGGACCGGATTATATGAAGCTTTCTTT. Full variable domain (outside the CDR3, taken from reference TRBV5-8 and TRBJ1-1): EAGVTQSPTHLIKTRGQQATLRCSPISGHTSVYWYQQALGLGLQFLLWYDEGEERNRGNFPPRFSGRQFPNYSSELNVNALELEDSALYLCASRTGLYEAFFGQGTRLTVV.

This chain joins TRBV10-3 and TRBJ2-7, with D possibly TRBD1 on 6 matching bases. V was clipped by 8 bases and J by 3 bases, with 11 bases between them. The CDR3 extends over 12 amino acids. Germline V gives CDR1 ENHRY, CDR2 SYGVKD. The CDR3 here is CAIARDNYEQYF. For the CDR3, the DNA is TGTGCCATCGCCCGGGACAACTACGAGCAGTACTTC.

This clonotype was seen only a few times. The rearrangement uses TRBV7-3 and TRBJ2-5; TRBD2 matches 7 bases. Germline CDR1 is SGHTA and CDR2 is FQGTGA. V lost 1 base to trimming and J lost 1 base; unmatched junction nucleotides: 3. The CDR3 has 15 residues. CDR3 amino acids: CASSLNPGGQETQYF. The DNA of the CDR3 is TGTGCCAGCAGCTTAAATCCGGGAGGCCAAGAGACCCAGTACTTC. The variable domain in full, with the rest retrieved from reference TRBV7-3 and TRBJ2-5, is GAGVSQTPSNKVTEKGKYVELRCDPISGHTALYWYRQSLGQGPEFLIYFQGTGAADDSGLPNDRFFAVRPEGSVSTLKIQRTERGDSAVYLCASSLNPGGQETQYFGPGTRLLVL.

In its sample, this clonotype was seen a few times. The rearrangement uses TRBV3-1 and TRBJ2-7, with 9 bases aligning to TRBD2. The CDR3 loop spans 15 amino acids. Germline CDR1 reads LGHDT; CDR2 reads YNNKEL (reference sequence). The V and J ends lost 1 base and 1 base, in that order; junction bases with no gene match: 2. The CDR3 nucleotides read TGTGCCAGCAGCCAAGGGACTAGCGCGTCCTACGAGCAGTACTTC. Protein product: CASSQGTSASYEQYF.

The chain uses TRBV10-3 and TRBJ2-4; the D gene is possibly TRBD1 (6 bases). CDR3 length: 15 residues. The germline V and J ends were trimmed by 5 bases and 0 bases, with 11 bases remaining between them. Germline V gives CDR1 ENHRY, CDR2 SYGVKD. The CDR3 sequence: CAISMDRVAKNIQYF. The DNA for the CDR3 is TGTGCCATCAGTATGGACAGAGTAGCCAAAAACATTCAGTACTTC.

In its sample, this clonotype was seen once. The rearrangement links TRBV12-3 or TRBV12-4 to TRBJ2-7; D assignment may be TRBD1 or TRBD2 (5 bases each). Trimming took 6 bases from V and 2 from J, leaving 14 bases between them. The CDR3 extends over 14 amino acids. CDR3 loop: CASRLGPRAYEQYF. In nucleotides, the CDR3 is TGTGCCAGCAGGTTGGGACCGCGGGCCTACGAGCAGTACTTC.

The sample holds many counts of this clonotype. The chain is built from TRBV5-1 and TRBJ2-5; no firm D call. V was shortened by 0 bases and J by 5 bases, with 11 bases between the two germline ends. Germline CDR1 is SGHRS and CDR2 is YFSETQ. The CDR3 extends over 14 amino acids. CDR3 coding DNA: TGCGCCAGCAGCTTGGCCGCCTCCCAGGAGACCCAGTACTTC. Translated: CASSLAASQETQYF.

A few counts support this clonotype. The CDR3 loop is CASRGGGRTDTQYF. Here the CDR3 DNA reads TGTGCCAGCAGGGGGGGCGGTCGCACAGATACGCAGTATTTT. V and J are TRBV9 and TRBJ2-3; D possibly uses TRBD1 or TRBD2 (6 bases each). V lost 5 bases and J 1 base, leaving 11 bases between the germline ends. CDR3 length equals 14 residues. The germline gives CDR1 SGDLS, CDR2 YYNGEE.

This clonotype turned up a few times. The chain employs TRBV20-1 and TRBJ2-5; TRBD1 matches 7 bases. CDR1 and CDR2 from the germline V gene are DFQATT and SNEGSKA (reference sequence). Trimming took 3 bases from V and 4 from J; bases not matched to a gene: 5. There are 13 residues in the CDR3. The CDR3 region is CSASWTGGETQYF. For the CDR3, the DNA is TGCAGTGCTAGTTGGACAGGTGGAGAGACCCAGTACTTC.

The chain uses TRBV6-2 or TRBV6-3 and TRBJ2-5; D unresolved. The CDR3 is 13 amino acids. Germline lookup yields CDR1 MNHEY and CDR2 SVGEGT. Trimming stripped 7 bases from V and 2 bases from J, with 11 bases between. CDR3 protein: CASTPLGQETQYF. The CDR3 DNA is TGTGCCAGCACTCCTCTGGGACAAGAGACCCAGTACTTC.

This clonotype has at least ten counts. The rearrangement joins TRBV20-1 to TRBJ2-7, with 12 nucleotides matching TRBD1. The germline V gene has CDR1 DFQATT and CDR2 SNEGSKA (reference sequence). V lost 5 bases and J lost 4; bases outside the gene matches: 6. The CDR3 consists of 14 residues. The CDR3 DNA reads TGCAGTGCTTTCCCGGGACAGGGGGCATACGAGCAGTACTTC. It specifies CSAFPGQGAYEQYF.